Each of the 20 T cell receptor beta chains below was sequenced from the same sample in a study of Ad26.COV2.S vaccination and SARS-CoV-2 variants. Treatment meaning: 15 to 20 received Ad26.COV2.S at low or high dose, single or two shots; five or six received placebo; per-sample allocation not given. Day 63 after the first injection of vaccine or placebo was the sampling time. Assay used: immunoSEQ multiplex PCR; TCRdb lists only in-frame clones, some missing. The data hold about 440,000 clones, with roughly 87% observed a single time. The starting material was peripheral blood, obtained in a trial of Ad26.COV2.S vaccine versus placebo. These TCRs come from a person between 18 and 65 years old who received the Ad26.COV2.S COVID-19 vaccine or a placebo.

Note on this clone: In the same sample, other DNA sequences code for this CDR3. The chain combines TRBV29-1 with TRBJ1-5; TRBD1 agrees at 10 bases. After removal of 6 bases from V and 4 bases from J, the junction contained 0 bases not matched to a gene. CDR3 length equals 12 residues. CDR1 and CDR2 from the germline V gene are SQVTM and ANQGSEA. The CDR3 is CSVGQGNQPQHF. Here the CDR3 DNA reads TGCAGCGTGGGACAGGGGAATCAGCCCCAGCATTTT.

In this sample, this clone turned up once. The chain uses TRBV6-2 or TRBV6-3 and TRBJ2-7; 16 nucleotides align to TRBD2. CDR3 length equals 17 residues. In germline, CDR1 is MNHEY, CDR2 SVGEGT. Unmatched junction bases numbered 9, after V lost 5 bases and J lost 5 bases. For the CDR3, the DNA is TGTGCCAGCAGTCGTCCCGGGACTAGCGGGAGGGCGAACGAGCAGTACTTC. Its protein product is CASSRPGTSGRANEQYF.

V gene TRBV15 combines with J gene TRBJ1-2; possible D gene TRBD1, 5 bases. The CDR3 is made up of 13 amino acids. V lost 3 bases and J 5 bases, leaving 10 bases between the germline ends. Germline V gene lookup returns CDR1 LNHNV and CDR2 YYDKDF (reference sequence). In DNA form, the CDR3 reads TGTGCCACCAGCAGTGTGCGACAGTATGGCTACACCTTC. Protein sequence: CATSSVRQYGYTF.

This clone appeared once. This rearrangement joins TRBV7-2 to TRBJ2-7; 7 bases line up with TRBD1. Germline-derived CDR1 and CDR2 are SGHTA and FQGNSA. V lost 5 bases to trimming and J lost 5 bases; unmatched junction nucleotides: 9. This CDR3 is 14 amino acids long. Here the CDR3 reads CASSPQQGLHEQYF. The CDR3 region has the DNA TGTGCCAGCAGCCCCCAACAGGGGCTCCACGAGCAGTACTTC.

Remarks on this clone: Its ends do not fully match the called genes, so a read error is possible. The rearrangement uses TRBV7-7 and TRBJ2-2, with D possibly being TRBD2 (5 bases). The CDR3 is 17 amino acids. The germline V gene has CDR1 SSHAT and CDR2 FNYEAQ (reference sequence). The CDR3 is CASSLASGPLGTGELFF. The CDR3 DNA reads TGTGCTAGCAGCTTAGCGTCAGGTCCCCTGGGGACCGGGGAGCTGTTTTTT.

V usage is TRBV28 and J usage is TRBJ2-2; D might be TRBD1 (5 bases). This CDR3 contains 17 residues. The V end was cut by 1 base, the J end by 1 base, with 13 bases between. The germline V gene encodes CDR1 MDHEN and CDR2 SYDVKM. The CDR3 nucleotides read TGTGCCAGCAGTTTATCGGCTGGGGCAGGGAACACCGGGGAGCTGTTTTTT. This translates into CASSLSAGAGNTGELFF.

This chain uses TRBV10-3 with TRBJ1-1, with D tentatively TRBD1 (6 bases). With 5 bases removed from V and 1 base from J, the gap between germline ends came to 20 bases. The CDR3 extends over 17 amino acids. CDR1 and CDR2 (germline): ENHRY, SYGVKD. This chain's CDR3 is CAISSNPSGEANTEAFF. In nucleotides, the CDR3 is TGTGCCATCAGTTCCAACCCTTCAGGGGAGGCGAACACTGAAGCTTTCTTT.

The rearrangement uses TRBV11-3 and TRBJ2-2; possibly TRBD1 for D (6 bases). The germline V and J ends were trimmed by 8 bases and 4 bases, with 11 bases remaining between them. The germline V gene has CDR1 SGHNT and CDR2 YENEEA. CDR3 length equals 13 residues. The DNA for the CDR3 is TGTGCCAGCGGCAGGGGAGCCACCGGGGAGCTGTTTTTT. This translates into CASGRGATGELFF.

Turning to this clone: Other DNA sequences of this sample code for an identical CDR3. CDR3 nucleotide sequence: TGTGCCAGCAGCTCAACAGGGGGGAGCACCGGGGAGCTGTTTTTT. Translating it yields CASSSTGGSTGELFF. V is TRBV7-3 and J is TRBJ2-2, with 8 bases fitting TRBD1. Germline V gene data show CDR1 as SGHTA and CDR2 as FQGTGA. The CDR3 loop spans 15 amino acids. The J segment lost 4 bases and the V segment lost 4 bases, leaving 5 bases of the junction unmatched.

The chain joins TRBV28 to TRBJ2-1; no clear D. V shed 5 bases and J shed 7 bases, with 6 bases lying between them. Germline CDR1 and CDR2: MDHEN and SYDVKM. This CDR3 has 11 amino acids. The CDR3 protein is CASSGDNEQFF. DNA for the CDR3: TGTGCCAGCAGTGGGGATAATGAGCAGTTCTTC.

The sample holds one count of this clone. The rearrangement uses TRBV20-1 and TRBJ1-2; tentatively, D is TRBD1 (5 bases). CDR1 and CDR2 (germline): DFQATT, SNEGSKA (reference sequence). Trimming took off 1 base at V and 7 bases at J, with 7 bases between the two ends. The CDR3 consists of 11 residues. The CDR3, as DNA: TGCAGTGCTAGAGCGGGGCTTGGCTACACCTTC. It is translated as CSARAGLGYTF.

The chain employs TRBV28 and TRBJ2-7; TRBD1 matches 10 bases. This CDR3 has 16 amino acids. Germline CDR1 reads MDHEN; CDR2 reads SYDVKM. V lost 3 bases and J lost 6; bases outside the gene matches: 11. This chain's CDR3 is CASSLTTGGFLGEQYF. In DNA form, the CDR3 reads TGTGCCAGCAGTTTGACGACAGGGGGCTTCTTGGGCGAGCAGTACTTC. The full variable domain, its missing parts supplied by reference TRBV28 and TRBJ2-7, is DVKVTQSSRYLVKRTGEKVFLECVQDMDHENMFWYRQDPGLGLRLIYFSYDVKMKEKGDIPEGYSVSREKKERFSLILESASTNQTSMYLCASSLTTGGFLGEQYFGPGTRLTVT.

The chain uses TRBV11-2 and TRBJ2-1, with D possibly being TRBD1 (6 bases). CDR1 and CDR2 from the germline V gene are SGHAT and FQNNGV. The V gene lost 4 bases and the J gene lost 6 bases, with 13 bases spanning the gap. This CDR3 is built from 14 residues. As DNA, the CDR3 is TGTGCCAGCAGCTGGGGGACACCCGGCAATGAGCAGTTCTTC. It yields the protein CASSWGTPGNEQFF.

The chain recombines TRBV5-1 with TRBJ2-5, with D perhaps TRBD2 (6 bases). Germline V gene lookup returns CDR1 SGHRS and CDR2 YFSETQ. The CDR3 totals 16 residues. Trimming took 5 bases from V and 4 from J, leaving 21 bases between them. CDR3 DNA sequence: TGCGCCAGCAGTCCGGCCACGGGGGAGAAGGGAGAGACCCAGTACTTC. This sequence encodes CASSPATGEKGETQYF.

The J gene is TRBJ2-1, the V gene TRBV6-2 or TRBV6-3; the D call may be TRBD1 or TRBD2 (7 bases each). The V end lost 6 bases, the J end lost 10 bases, and 34 bases lay between the germline ends. Per the germline V gene, CDR1 is MNHEY and CDR2 is SVGEGT. The length of the CDR3 is 19 residues. The chain's CDR3 is CASSPEGAKASGRSLEQFF. DNA for the CDR3: TGTGCCAGCAGCCCTGAGGGGGCAAAGGCTAGCGGTCGTTCATTAGAGCAGTTCTTC.

The chain carries TRBV2 and TRBJ2-3; 7 nucleotides align to TRBD1. The V and J ends lost 7 bases and 4 bases, in that order; junction bases with no gene match: 5. CDR3 length: 13 residues. Germline V CDR1 and CDR2: SNHLY, FYNNEI. CDR3 nucleotide sequence: TGTGCCAGCAAACAGGGGAGACCAGATACGCAGTATTTT. This codes for CASKQGRPDTQYF.

The chain joins TRBV5-1 to TRBJ2-1; D may be TRBD2 (5 bases). This CDR3 region has 12 residues. CDR1 and CDR2 from the germline V gene are SGHRS and YFSETQ. V was cut by 7 bases and J by 0 bases, with 5 bases left in between. The CDR3 region has the DNA TGCGCCAGCGAGGGCTCCTACAATGAGCAGTTCTTC. The encoded protein is CASEGSYNEQFF.

This sequence joins TRBV7-3 and TRBJ2-1, with a possible D match to TRBD2 (6 bases). CDR3 length: 16 amino acids. Trimming removed 4 bases at V and 7 bases at J, with 20 bases between. From germline, CDR1 is SGHTA and CDR2 FQGTGA. CDR3 sequence reads: CASSYLSRDARNEQFF. CDR3 DNA sequence: TGTGCCAGCAGCTACTTATCGCGGGATGCTCGAAATGAGCAGTTCTTC. The entire variable domain, with the rest obtained from reference TRBV7-3 and TRBJ2-1, is as follows: GAGVSQTPSNKVTEKGKYVELRCDPISGHTALYWYRQSLGQGPEFLIYFQGTGAADDSGLPNDRFFAVRPEGSVSTLKIQRTERGDSAVYLCASSYLSRDARNEQFFGPGTRLTVL.

CDR3 sequence reads: CASSQINGLAGGGNEQFF. In DNA, the CDR3 is TGTGCCAGCTCACAGATAAACGGACTAGCGGGAGGTGGCAATGAGCAGTTCTTC. The chain has TRBV18 and TRBJ2-1, with 14 bases identical to TRBD2. CDR1 is KGHSH, CDR2 LQKENI, per germline. Trimming cost V 4 bases and J 6 bases; bases outside gene matches: 11. CDR3 length equals 18 residues.

The chain joins TRBV28 to TRBJ2-5; D is possibly TRBD1 (6 bases). There are 15 residues in the CDR3. Deletions cut 5 bases from V and 1 base from J, with 14 bases between. CDR1 and CDR2 (germline): MDHEN, SYDVKM. DNA for the CDR3: TGTGCCAGCAGTCCCAGGCGACAGGCCCAAGAGACCCAGTACTTC. This gives the protein CASSPRRQAQETQYF.